This is a list of T cell receptor beta chains from one sample in a study of metastatic and nonmetastatic thyroid tumors. TCRdb reanalyzed the PCR reads via MiXCR. The sample has about 49,000 clones; about 4.2% are singletons. Material for sequencing was blood. These receptors originate from a female donor with papillary thyroid cancer or a benign thyroid nodule (not recorded which). Some clones in this sample may be carry-over from other donors' samples. The CDR3 runs from the conserved cysteine through the conserved F or W. D genes are given only for firm matches. Clone size is stated in some rows and not others, as once, few, many or a class when expanded.

TGTGCCAGCAGTTTGGGACAGGGTTCCTACGAGCAGTACTTC,CASSLGQGSYEQYF,TRBD1,few,TRBV2,TRBJ2-7
TGTGCCAGCAGCTTGTCCGGGGTAAGGGAAGCAGATACGCAGTATTTT,CASSLSGVREADTQYF,.,many,TRBV5-5,TRBJ2-3
TGTGCCAGCGCCAGCATCAAACTCCGGGGGGACTACGAGCAGTACTTC,CASASIKLRGDYEQYF,TRBD2,.,TRBV6-2/TRBV6-3,TRBJ2-7
TGTGCCTGGAGAGACGGAGGGACTGAAGCTTTCTTT,CAWRDGGTEAFF,.,few,TRBV30,TRBJ1-1
TGTGCCCTCCCCCTACCGATCCCCGGGGAGCTGTTTTTT,CALPLPIPGELFF,.,.,TRBV7-9,TRBJ2-2
TGTGCCAGCAGCTTGGCCGAGCGGGTTGAGGAGACCCAGTACTTC,CASSLAERVEETQYF,.,many,TRBV5-6,TRBJ2-5
TGTGCCAGCAGTGGCAGGGTTTCTAATTCACCCCTCCACTTT,CASSGRVSNSPLHF,.,many,TRBV2,TRBJ1-6
TGTGCCAGCAGCTTAGCGGGAGGGGGGGCCACAGATACGCAGTATTTT,CASSLAGGGATDTQYF,.,many,TRBV7-2,TRBJ2-3
TGTGCCAGCAGCGTAGGGGGGTCGGGGACCTCGGTTGGGGCCAACGTCCTGACTTTC,CASSVGGSGTSVGANVLTF,.,many,TRBV9,TRBJ2-6
TGTGCCAGCAGACAAGGAGCTAACTATGGCTACACCTTC,CASRQGANYGYTF,.,medium-sized,TRBV6-1,TRBJ1-2
TGTGCCAGCAGCCAAGAGCCCGGGACTAGCCACGAGCAGTACTTC,CASSQEPGTSHEQYF,TRBD2,many,TRBV14,TRBJ2-7